The 17 T cell receptor beta chains given below trace back to one sample, sequenced in a study of siplizumab effects on memory and regulatory T cells. Assay: immunoSEQ multiplex PCR; the TCRdb copy retains only in-frame clones and omits some. The data contain some 110,000 clones, roughly 92% of them seen just once; the ten biggest clones take up around 0.62%. The sequencing sample was made of Tregs sorted from blood. Source of these receptors: a human donor in good health.

Of note for this clone: This CDR3 is also generated by other DNA sequences in the sample. The chain is built from TRBV18 and TRBJ1-5; D unresolved. This CDR3 region has 13 residues. Germline V gene sequence: CDR1 KGHSH, CDR2 LQKENI. Deletions cut 3 bases from V and 2 bases from J, with 5 bases between. CDR3 protein: CASSPRGNQPQHF. The CDR3 DNA reads TGTGCCAGCTCACCTCGGGGCAATCAGCCCCAGCATTTT.

The chain uses TRBV11-3 and TRBJ2-2, with 15 bases fitting TRBD2. J was trimmed by 5 bases and V by 3 bases; bases with no gene match: 4. The CDR3 totals 17 residues. From germline, CDR1 is SGHNT and CDR2 YENEEA. CDR3 sequence (DNA): TGTGCCAGCAGCTTCCGCGGGACTAGCGGGGGGACCGGGGAGCTGTTTTTT. As protein: CASSFRGTSGGTGELFF.

The chain carries TRBV29-1 and TRBJ1-1; 7 nucleotides match TRBD1. V shed 8 bases, J shed 4 bases, and the junction held 7 bases outside the gene matches. This CDR3 contains 12 residues. Germline V gene lookup returns CDR1 SQVTM and CDR2 ANQGSEA. CDR3 bases: TGCAGCACAATTGACAGGGTCACTGAAGCTTTCTTT. Translation: CSTIDRVTEAFF. The complete variable domain, with remaining parts taken from reference TRBV29-1 and TRBJ1-1, reads SAVISQKPSRDICQRGTSLTIQCQVDSQVTMMFWYRQQPGQSLTLIATANQGSEATYESGFVIDKFPISRPNLTFSTLTVSNMSPEDSSIYLCSTIDRVTEAFFGQGTRLTVV.

The chain employs TRBV27 and TRBJ1-1; 7 bases align to TRBD1. The ends lost 6 bases at V and 2 bases at J; junction bases unmatched: 6. The CDR3 is made up of 14 amino acids. Germline values: CDR1 MNHEY, CDR2 SMNVEV (reference sequence). CDR3 in DNA: TGTGCCAGCAGGACAGGGACACATAACACTGAAGCTTTCTTT. Translating gives CASRTGTHNTEAFF.

The J gene is TRBJ1-2, the V gene TRBV5-1; 9 bases line up with TRBD1. After removal of 5 bases from V and 6 bases from J, the junction contained 17 bases not matched to a gene. The CDR3 runs to 17 residues. Germline CDR1 SGHRS, CDR2 YFSETQ. CDR3 DNA sequence: TGCGCCAGCAGGGCCCGGGACAGGGAGCCCTGGGGAAATGGCTACACCTTC. Protein product: CASRARDREPWGNGYTF.

This clone has a single count. The J gene is TRBJ1-1, the V gene TRBV27, with 10 nucleotides matching TRBD1. CDR1 and CDR2 from the germline V gene are MNHEY and SMNVEV (reference sequence). There are 14 residues in the CDR3. After removal of 4 bases from V and 5 bases from J, the junction contained 4 bases not matched to a gene. CDR3 sequence: CASSSAGQGTEAFF. For the CDR3, the DNA is TGTGCCAGCAGTTCCGCGGGACAGGGGACTGAAGCTTTCTTT.

This chain uses TRBV13 with TRBJ2-7; 10 positions match TRBD2. Trimming removed 3 bases from V and 3 bases from J; junction bases left unmatched: 5. The germline V gene has CDR1 PRHDT and CDR2 FYEKMQ (reference sequence). The CDR3 is 15 residues long. CDR3 nucleotides: TGTGCCAGCAGCTTCAGCGGGGGGGCGTACTACGAGCAGTACTTC. As protein: CASSFSGGAYYEQYF.

This rearrangement joins TRBV6-6 to TRBJ1-1; D call uncertain. The V gene's germline CDR1 is MNHNY and CDR2 SVGAGI (reference sequence). The ends were cut back, 2 bases at V and 3 bases at J, with 13 bases in the middle. The CDR3 runs to 15 residues. CDR3 protein: CASSYRRVGDTEAFF. In nucleotides, the CDR3 is TGTGCCAGCAGTTACAGAAGGGTTGGGGACACTGAAGCTTTCTTT.

The chain combines TRBV29-1 with TRBJ2-3; D is ambiguous. Per the germline V gene, CDR1 is SQVTM and CDR2 is ANQGSEA. Trimming stripped 5 bases from V and 0 bases from J, with 6 bases between. The CDR3 has 12 amino acids. For the CDR3, the DNA is TGCAGCGTTTTCCAGAGCACAGATACGCAGTATTTT. It codes for CSVFQSTDTQYF.

This clone appeared once. The chain recombines TRBV5-1 with TRBJ1-1; D gene ambiguous. Germline V gene data show CDR1 as SGHRS and CDR2 as YFSETQ. The CDR3 runs 14 residues. The ends were cut back, 0 bases at V and 1 base at J, with 7 bases in the middle. The CDR3 here is CASSLAGRNTEAFF. DNA of the CDR3: TGCGCCAGCAGCTTGGCTGGGCGGAACACTGAAGCTTTCTTT. The full variable domain, with the rest looked up from reference TRBV5-1 and TRBJ1-1, is KAGVTQTPRYLIKTRGQQVTLSCSPISGHRSVSWYQQTPGQGLQFLFEYFSETQRNKGNFPGRFSGRQFSNSRSEMNVSTLELGDSALYLCASSLAGRNTEAFFGQGTRLTVV.

A few counts support this clone. The chain recombines TRBV30 with TRBJ1-6, with TRBD1 identical over 9 bases. Germline CDR1 and CDR2: GTSNPN and SVGIG (reference sequence). V was pared by 3 bases and J by 10 bases, with 7 bases of the junction left unmatched. CDR3 length: 14 residues. This chain's CDR3 is CAWRLQGQGSPLHF. The DNA for the CDR3 is TGTGCCTGGAGACTTCAGGGACAGGGCTCACCCCTCCACTTT.

The chain joins TRBV5-4 to TRBJ2-1; 13 nucleotides agree with TRBD2. The CDR3 is made up of 16 amino acids. Germline V lookup: CDR1 SGHNT, CDR2 YYREEE (reference sequence). V was clipped by 4 bases and J by 4 bases; unmatched bases: 5. This CDR3 is CASSQGLAGTYNEQFF. For the CDR3, the DNA is TGTGCCAGCAGCCAGGGACTAGCGGGGACATACAATGAGCAGTTCTTC.

The rearrangement uses TRBV11-3 and TRBJ2-1, with 7 bases identical to TRBD2. The CDR3 runs 15 residues. Germline assignment: CDR1 SGHNT and CDR2 YENEEA. Trimming took 0 bases from V and 6 from J; bases not matched to a gene: 5. Here the CDR3 reads CASSLEQRGTNEQFF. The CDR3 bases are TGTGCCAGCAGCTTAGAACAGCGGGGAACCAATGAGCAGTTCTTC.

The rearrangement uses TRBV10-2 and TRBJ2-7, with D unresolved. Per the germline V gene, CDR1 is WSHSY and CDR2 is SAAADI. V was cut by 4 bases and J by 6 bases, with 13 bases left in between. The CDR3 loop spans 13 amino acids. CDR3 protein: CASSGSWAFEQYF. In DNA form, the CDR3 reads TGCGCCAGCAGTGGGTCTTGGGCGTTCGAGCAGTACTTC.

The chain employs TRBV5-1 and TRBJ2-5; D is possibly TRBD1 (5 bases). There are 14 residues in the CDR3. Germline V gene data show CDR1 as SGHRS and CDR2 as YFSETQ. Trimming shortened V by 5 bases and J by 5 bases, and 16 bases separated the two germline ends. CDR3 residues: CASSPRVGRETQYF. The CDR3 region has the DNA TGCGCCAGCAGTCCCAGGGTGGGAAGGGAGACCCAGTACTTC.

This clone was detected only once. V usage is TRBV6-5 and J usage is TRBJ1-1, with TRBD1 identical over 7 bases. From germline, CDR1 is MNHEY and CDR2 SVGAGI. The V segment lost 0 bases and the J segment 5 bases; nucleotides outside the gene matches: 6. This CDR3 is 15 amino acids long. The CDR3 loop reads CASSYSPGGRTEAFF. The CDR3 nucleotides are TGTGCCAGCAGTTACTCCCCAGGGGGTCGTACTGAAGCTTTCTTT.

This chain connects TRBV10-3 to TRBJ1-3; 10 bases are shared with TRBD1. Trimming at V came to 3 bases and at J to 8 bases, leaving 7 bases not matched to a gene. The germline V gene has CDR1 ENHRY and CDR2 SYGVKD. The CDR3 length is 15 residues. CDR3 sequence: CAISDRDRGRDTIYF. In DNA, the CDR3 is TGTGCCATCAGTGACCGGGACAGGGGCCGGGACACCATATATTTT.